One sample yielded the 9 T cell receptor beta chains listed below, sequenced in a study of CXCR3-negative and CXCR3-positive naive CD8 T cells. 5' RACE with UMI labels generated the TRB cDNA libraries. After re-calling the 5' RACE reads, TCRdb lists one entry per CDR3 protein, DNA absent. This specimen shows 150,000 to 180,000 distinct CDR3 sequences; the ten leading clones hold approximately 0.46%. Study results and caveats: TRB CDR3s of CXCR3-positive naive cells were more hydrophobic than those of CXCR3-negative naive cells.

These receptors are not linked to any known antigen. The sample comprised naive CXCR3+ CD8+ T cells from blood. Indicated subset: CD45RO-CCR7+CD27+CD95- naive CD8+ T cells expressing CXCR3 (TNR3+). The receptors stem from a human donor in good health. Some clones in this sample may be carry-over from other donors' samples.

This rearrangement joins TRBV7-9 to TRBJ1-6; TCRdb designates TRBD1, a call that cannot be tested without DNA. Germline V lookup: CDR1 SEHNR, CDR2 FQNEAQ (reference sequence). The CDR3 is 15 amino acids. The CDR3 spells CASSLVFGGGSPLHF.

The chain has TRBV12-3 or TRBV12-4 and TRBJ2-2. The length of the CDR3 is 13 residues. CDR3 sequence: CASSLGVGGELFF.

The CDR3 is CASSLGQMNYGYTF. The rearrangement links TRBV11-2 to TRBJ1-2; with no DNA, the TCRdb D assignment of TRBD1 cannot be verified. Germline lookup yields CDR1 SGHAT and CDR2 FQNNGV. The CDR3 loop spans 14 amino acids.

The CDR3 loop reads CASSPKSLPPGELFF. The V gene is TRBV12-3 or TRBV12-4, the J gene TRBJ2-2; with no DNA, the TCRdb D assignment of TRBD2 cannot be verified. This CDR3 comprises 15 residues.

The rearrangement links TRBV9 to TRBJ2-5; TCRdb calls TRBD2, which cannot be checked without DNA. CDR3 length: 15 amino acids. Germline V lookup: CDR1 SGDLS, CDR2 YYNGEE. The CDR3 protein is CASSAEAGGRETQYF.

V and J are TRBV29-1 and TRBJ2-1; TCRdb outputs TRBD1, but without DNA this stays unchecked. CDR1 and CDR2 from the germline V gene are SQVTM and ANQGSEA. This CDR3 region has 12 residues. CDR3 residues: CSVELGVDEQFF.

The chain uses TRBV28 and TRBJ2-1; no DNA is available, so the TRBD1 call from TCRdb remains unchecked. Germline V gene lookup returns CDR1 MDHEN and CDR2 SYDVKM. There are 14 residues in the CDR3. This CDR3 reads CASSSGMRSNEQFF.

CDR3 protein: CASSRSPVYEQYF. The chain employs TRBV28 and TRBJ2-7; the TRBD2 assignment by TCRdb is unverifiable without DNA. This CDR3 contains 13 residues. Germline lookup yields CDR1 MDHEN and CDR2 SYDVKM.

The chain is built from TRBV19 and TRBJ2-1; the D gene TCRdb calls, TRBD1, cannot be checked with no DNA. This CDR3 is built from 15 residues. The germline V gene encodes CDR1 LNHDA and CDR2 SQIVND (reference sequence). This chain's CDR3 is CASSIDQGSYNEQFF.